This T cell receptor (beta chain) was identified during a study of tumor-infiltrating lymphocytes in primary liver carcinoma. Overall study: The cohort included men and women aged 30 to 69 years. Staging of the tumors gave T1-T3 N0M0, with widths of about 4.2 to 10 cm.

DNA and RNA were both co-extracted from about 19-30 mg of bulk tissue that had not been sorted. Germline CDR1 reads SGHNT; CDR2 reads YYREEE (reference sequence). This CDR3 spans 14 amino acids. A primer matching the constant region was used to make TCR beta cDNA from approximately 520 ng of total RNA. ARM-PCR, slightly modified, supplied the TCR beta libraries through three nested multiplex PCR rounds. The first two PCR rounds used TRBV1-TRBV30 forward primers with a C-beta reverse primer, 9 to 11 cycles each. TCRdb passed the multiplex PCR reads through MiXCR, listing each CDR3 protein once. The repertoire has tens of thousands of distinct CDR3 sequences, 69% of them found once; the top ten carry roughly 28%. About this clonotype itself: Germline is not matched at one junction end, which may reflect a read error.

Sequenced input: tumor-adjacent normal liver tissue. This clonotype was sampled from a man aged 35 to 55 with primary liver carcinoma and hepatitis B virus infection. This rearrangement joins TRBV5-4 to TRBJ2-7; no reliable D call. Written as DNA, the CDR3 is TGTGCCAGCAGCTGGTACTACAGACCCTACGAACAGTACTTT. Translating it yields CASSWYYRPYEQYF.